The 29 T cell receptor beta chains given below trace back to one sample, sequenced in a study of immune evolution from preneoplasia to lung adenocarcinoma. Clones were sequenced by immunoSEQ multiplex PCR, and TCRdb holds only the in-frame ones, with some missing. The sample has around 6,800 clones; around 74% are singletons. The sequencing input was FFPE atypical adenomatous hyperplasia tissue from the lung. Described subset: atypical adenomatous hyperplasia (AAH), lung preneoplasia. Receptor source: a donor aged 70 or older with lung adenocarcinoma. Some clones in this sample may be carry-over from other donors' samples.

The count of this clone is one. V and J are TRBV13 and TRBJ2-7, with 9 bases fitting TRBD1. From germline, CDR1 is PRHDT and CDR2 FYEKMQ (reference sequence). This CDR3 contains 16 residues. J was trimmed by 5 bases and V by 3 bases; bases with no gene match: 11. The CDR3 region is CASSFTGDREYDEQYF. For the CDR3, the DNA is TGTGCCAGCAGCTTTACCGGGGACAGGGAATACGACGAGCAGTACTTC.

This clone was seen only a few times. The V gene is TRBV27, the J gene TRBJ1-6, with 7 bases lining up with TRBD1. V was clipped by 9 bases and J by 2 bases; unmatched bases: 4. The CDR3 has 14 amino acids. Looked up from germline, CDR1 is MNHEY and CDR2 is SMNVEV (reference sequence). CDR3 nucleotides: TGTGCCAGTCGGGACAGCCCCTATAATTCACCCCTCCACTTT. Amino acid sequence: CASRDSPYNSPLHF.

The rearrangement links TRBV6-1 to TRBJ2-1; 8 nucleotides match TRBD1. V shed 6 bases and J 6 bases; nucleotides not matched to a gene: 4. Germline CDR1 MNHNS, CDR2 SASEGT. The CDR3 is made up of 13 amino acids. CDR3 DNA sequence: TGTGCCAGCAGGGACAGGGTCGGCAATGAGCAGTTCTTC. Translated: CASRDRVGNEQFF.

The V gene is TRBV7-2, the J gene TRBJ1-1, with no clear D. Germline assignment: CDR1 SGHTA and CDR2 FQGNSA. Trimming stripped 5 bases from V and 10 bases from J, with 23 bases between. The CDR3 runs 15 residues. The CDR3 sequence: CASSPAPGRSLVAFF. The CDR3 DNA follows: TGTGCCAGCAGCCCTGCACCTGGACGGTCGTTGGTAGCTTTCTTT.

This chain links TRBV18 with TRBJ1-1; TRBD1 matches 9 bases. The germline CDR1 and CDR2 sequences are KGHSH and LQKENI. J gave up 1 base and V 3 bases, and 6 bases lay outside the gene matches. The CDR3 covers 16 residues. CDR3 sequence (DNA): TGTGCCAGCTCACCTATACAGGGGGCGGGGAACACTGAAGCTTTCTTT. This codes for CASSPIQGAGNTEAFF.

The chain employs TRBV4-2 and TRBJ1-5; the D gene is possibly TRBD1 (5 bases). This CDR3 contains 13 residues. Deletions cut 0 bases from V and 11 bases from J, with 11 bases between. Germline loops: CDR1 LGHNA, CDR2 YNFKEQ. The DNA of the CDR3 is TGTGCCAGCAGCCAAGATTCAGCAGGGTCCCAGCATTTT. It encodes CASSQDSAGSQHF.

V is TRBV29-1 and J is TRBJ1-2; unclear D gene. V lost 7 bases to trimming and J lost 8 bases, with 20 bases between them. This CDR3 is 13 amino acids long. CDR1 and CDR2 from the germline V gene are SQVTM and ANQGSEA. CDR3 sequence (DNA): TGCAGCGCCCGGAGAGGGTCCGACATCGGCTACACCTTC. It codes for CSARRGSDIGYTF.

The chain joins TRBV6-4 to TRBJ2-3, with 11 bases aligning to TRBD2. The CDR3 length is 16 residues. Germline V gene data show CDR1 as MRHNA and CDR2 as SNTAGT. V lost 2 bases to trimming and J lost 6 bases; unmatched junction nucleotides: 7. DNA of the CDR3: TGTGCCAGCAGTGACGAGGGTAGCGGGGGGGCGGATACGCAGTATTTT. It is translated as CASSDEGSGGADTQYF.

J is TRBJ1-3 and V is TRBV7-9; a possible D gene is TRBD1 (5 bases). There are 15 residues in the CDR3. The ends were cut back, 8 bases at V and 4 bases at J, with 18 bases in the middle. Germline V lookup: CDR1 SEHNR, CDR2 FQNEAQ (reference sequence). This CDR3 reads CASQEPRQGGNTIYF. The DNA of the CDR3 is TGTGCCAGCCAAGAGCCACGGCAGGGAGGAAACACCATATATTTT. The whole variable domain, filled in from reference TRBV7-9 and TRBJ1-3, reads DTGVSQNPRHKITKRGQNVTFRCDPISEHNRLYWYRQTLGQGPEFLTYFQNEAQLEKSRLLSDRFSAERPKGSFSTLEIQRTEQGDSAMYLCASQEPRQGGNTIYFGEGSWLTVV.

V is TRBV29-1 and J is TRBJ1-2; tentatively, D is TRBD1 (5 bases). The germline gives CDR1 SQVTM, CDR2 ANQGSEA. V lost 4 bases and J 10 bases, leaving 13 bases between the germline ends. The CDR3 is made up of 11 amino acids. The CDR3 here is CSVGGGSDYTF. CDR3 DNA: TGCAGCGTTGGGGGGGGGAGCGACTACACCTTC.

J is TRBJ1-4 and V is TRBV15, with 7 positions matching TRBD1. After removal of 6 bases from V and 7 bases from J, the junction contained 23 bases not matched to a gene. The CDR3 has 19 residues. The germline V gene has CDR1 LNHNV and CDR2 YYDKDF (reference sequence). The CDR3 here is CATSTDSTSTDRDGEKLFF. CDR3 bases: TGTGCCACCAGTACCGACTCAACATCGACCGACAGGGATGGTGAAAAACTGTTTTTT. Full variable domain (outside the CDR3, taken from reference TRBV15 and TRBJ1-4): DAMVIQNPRYQVTQFGKPVTLSCSQTLNHNVMYWYQQKSSQAPKLLFHYYDKDFNNEADTPDNFQSRRPNTSFCFLDIRSPGLGDTAMYLCATSTDSTSTDRDGEKLFFGSGTQLSVL.

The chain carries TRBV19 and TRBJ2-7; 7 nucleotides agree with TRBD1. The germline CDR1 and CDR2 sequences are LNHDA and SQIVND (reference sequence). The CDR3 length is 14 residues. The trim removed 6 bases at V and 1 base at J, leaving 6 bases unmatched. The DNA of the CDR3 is TGTGCCAGTAGCCACGGCAGGGGGTCCTACGAGCAGTACTTC. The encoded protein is CASSHGRGSYEQYF. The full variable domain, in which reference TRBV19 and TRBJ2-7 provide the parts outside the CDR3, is DGGITQSPKYLFRKEGQNVTLSCEQNLNHDAMYWYRQDPGQGLRLIYYSQIVNDFQKGDIAEGYSVSREKKESFPLTVTSAQKNPTAFYLCASSHGRGSYEQYFGPGTRLTVT.

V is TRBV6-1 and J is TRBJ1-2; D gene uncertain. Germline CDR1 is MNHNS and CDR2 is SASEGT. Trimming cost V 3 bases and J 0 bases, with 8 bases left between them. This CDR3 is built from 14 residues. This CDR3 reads CASSDWGTNYGYTF. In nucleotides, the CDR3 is TGTGCCAGCAGTGATTGGGGAACTAACTATGGCTACACCTTC.

The CDR3 is CASSIAETGGGETQYF. CDR3 DNA sequence: TGTGCCAGTAGTATAGCCGAGACGGGAGGGGGAGAGACCCAGTACTTC. V gene TRBV19 combines with J gene TRBJ2-5; 8 bases align to TRBD2. CDR1 is LNHDA, CDR2 SQIVND, per germline (reference sequence). The CDR3 extends over 16 amino acids. V gave up 1 base and J gave up 4 bases; unmatched junction bases: 8.

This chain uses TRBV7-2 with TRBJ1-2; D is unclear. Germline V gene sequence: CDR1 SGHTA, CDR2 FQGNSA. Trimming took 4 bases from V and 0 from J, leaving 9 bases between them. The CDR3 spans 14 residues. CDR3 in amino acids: CASSSPQANYGYTF. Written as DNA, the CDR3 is TGTGCCAGCAGCTCCCCTCAGGCTAACTATGGCTACACCTTC.

CDR3 protein: CASSFYRDAFF. CDR3 nucleotide sequence: TGTGCCAGCAGCTTTTATCGGGATGCTTTCTTT. The rearrangement uses TRBV13 and TRBJ1-1; no definite D call. V gave up 3 bases and J gave up 11 bases, with 10 bases separating them. Germline V gene lookup returns CDR1 PRHDT and CDR2 FYEKMQ (reference sequence). This CDR3 is built from 11 residues.

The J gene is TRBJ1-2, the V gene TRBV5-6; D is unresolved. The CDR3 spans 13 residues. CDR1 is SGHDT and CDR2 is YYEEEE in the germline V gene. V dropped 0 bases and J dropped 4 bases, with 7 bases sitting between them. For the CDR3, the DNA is TGTGCCAGCAGCTTGGGCGGCTCCTATGGCTACACCTTC. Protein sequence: CASSLGGSYGYTF.

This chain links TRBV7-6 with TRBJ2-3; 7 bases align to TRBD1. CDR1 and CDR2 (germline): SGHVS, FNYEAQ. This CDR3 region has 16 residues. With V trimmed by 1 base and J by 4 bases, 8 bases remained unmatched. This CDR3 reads CASSLGGGLGPDTQYF. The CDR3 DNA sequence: TGTGCCAGCAGCTTAGGAGGGGGCTTGGGGCCAGATACGCAGTATTTT.

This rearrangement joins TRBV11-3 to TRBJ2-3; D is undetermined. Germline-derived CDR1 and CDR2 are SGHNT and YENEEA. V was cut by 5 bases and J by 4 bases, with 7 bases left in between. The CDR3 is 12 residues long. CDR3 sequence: CASSTEADTQYF. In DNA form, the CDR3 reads TGTGCCAGCAGCACCGAAGCAGATACGCAGTATTTT.

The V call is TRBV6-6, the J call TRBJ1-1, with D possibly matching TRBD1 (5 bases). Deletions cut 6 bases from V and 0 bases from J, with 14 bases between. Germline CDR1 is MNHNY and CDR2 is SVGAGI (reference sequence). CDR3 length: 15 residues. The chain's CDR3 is CASSDPGGMNTEAFF. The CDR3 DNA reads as TGTGCCAGCAGCGACCCGGGGGGAATGAACACTGAAGCTTTCTTT.

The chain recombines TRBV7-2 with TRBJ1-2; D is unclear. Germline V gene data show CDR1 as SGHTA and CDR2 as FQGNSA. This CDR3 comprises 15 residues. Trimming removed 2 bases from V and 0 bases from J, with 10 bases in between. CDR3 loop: CASSLSDISNYGYTF. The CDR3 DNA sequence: TGTGCCAGCAGCTTAAGCGACATATCTAACTATGGCTACACCTTC. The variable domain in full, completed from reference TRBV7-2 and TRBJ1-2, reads GAGVSQSPSNKVTEKGKDVELRCDPISGHTALYWYRQSLGQGLEFLIYFQGNSAPDKSGLPSDRFSAERTGGSVSTLTIQRTQQEDSAVYLCASSLSDISNYGYTFGSGTRLTVV.

CDR3 sequence reads: CASTLTNTGELFF. The CDR3 DNA sequence: TGTGCCAGCACCTTAACGAACACCGGGGAGCTGTTTTTT. The chain couples TRBV2 to TRBJ2-2, with no clear D. V was cut by 7 bases and J by 0 bases, with 6 bases left in between. The CDR3 extends over 13 amino acids. Germline CDR1 and CDR2: SNHLY and FYNNEI.

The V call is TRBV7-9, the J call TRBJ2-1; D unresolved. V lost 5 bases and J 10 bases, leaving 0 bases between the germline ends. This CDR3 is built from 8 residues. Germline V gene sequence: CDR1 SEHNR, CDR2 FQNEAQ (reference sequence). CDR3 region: CASSEQFF. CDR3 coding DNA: TGTGCCAGCAGCGAGCAGTTCTTC.

The CDR3 region has the DNA TGTGCCACCAGCAGAGCAGGGAACACTGAAGCTTTCTTT. Protein: CATSRAGNTEAFF. The chain joins TRBV15 to TRBJ1-1; D remains unclear. CDR3 size: 13 residues. The germline V and J ends were trimmed by 1 base and 1 base, with 4 bases remaining between them. From germline, CDR1 is LNHNV and CDR2 YYDKDF (reference sequence).

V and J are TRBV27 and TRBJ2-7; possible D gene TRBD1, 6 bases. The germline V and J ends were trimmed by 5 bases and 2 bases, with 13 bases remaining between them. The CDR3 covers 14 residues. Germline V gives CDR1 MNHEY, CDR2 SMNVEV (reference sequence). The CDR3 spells CASSPWDTPYEQYF. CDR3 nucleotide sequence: TGTGCCAGCAGTCCCTGGGACACACCCTACGAGCAGTACTTC.

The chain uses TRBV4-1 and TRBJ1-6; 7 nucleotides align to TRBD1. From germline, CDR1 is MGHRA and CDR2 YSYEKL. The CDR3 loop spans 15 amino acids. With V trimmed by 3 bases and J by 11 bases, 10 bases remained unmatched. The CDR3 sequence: CASSQTGLEEAPLHF. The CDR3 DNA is TGCGCCAGCAGCCAGACAGGGCTTGAAGAGGCACCCCTCCACTTT.

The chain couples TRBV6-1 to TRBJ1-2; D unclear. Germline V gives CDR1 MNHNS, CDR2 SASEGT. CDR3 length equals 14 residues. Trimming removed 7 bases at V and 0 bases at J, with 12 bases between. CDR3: CASKTGSSNYGYTF. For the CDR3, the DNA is TGTGCCAGCAAAACCGGCAGTTCTAACTATGGCTACACCTTC.

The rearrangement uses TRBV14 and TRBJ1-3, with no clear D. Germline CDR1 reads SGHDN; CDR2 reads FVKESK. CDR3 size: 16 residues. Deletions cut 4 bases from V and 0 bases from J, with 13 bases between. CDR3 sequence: CASSRLAGASGNTIYF. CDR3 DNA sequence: TGTGCCAGCAGCCGTTTGGCGGGAGCCTCTGGAAACACCATATATTTT. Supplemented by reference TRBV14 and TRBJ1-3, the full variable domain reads EAGVTQFPSHSVIEKGQTVTLRCDPISGHDNLYWYRRVMGKEIKFLLHFVKESKQDESGMPNNRFLAERTGGTYSTLKVQPAELEDSGVYFCASSRLAGASGNTIYFGEGSWLTVV.

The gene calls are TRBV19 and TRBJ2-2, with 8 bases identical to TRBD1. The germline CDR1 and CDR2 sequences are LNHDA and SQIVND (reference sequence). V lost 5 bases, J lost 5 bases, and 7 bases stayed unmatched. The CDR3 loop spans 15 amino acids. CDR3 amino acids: CASSDTTGATGELFF. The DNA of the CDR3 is TGTGCCAGTAGTGACACGACAGGGGCAACCGGGGAGCTGTTTTTT.